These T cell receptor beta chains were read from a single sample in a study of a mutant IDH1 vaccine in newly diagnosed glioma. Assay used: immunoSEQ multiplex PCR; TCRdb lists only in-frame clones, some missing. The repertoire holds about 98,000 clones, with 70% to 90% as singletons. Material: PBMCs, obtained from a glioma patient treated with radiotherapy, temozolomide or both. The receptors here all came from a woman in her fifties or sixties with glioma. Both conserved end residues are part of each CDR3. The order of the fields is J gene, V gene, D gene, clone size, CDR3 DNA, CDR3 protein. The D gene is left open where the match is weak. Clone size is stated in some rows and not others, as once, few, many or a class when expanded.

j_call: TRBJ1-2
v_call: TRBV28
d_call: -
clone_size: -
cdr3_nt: TGTGCCAGCAGTTTGTTAGTAGACCATGTGAATGGCTACACCTTC
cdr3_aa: CASSLLVDHVNGYTF

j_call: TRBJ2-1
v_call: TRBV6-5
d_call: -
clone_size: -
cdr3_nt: TGTGCCAGCAGACCTCTAATGGGAAACAATGAGCAGTTCTTC
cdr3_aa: CASRPLMGNNEQFF

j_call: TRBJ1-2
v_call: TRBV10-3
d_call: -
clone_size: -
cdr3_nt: TGTGCCATCAATTCAGGGGCCAACTATGGCTACACCTTC
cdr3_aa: CAINSGANYGYTF

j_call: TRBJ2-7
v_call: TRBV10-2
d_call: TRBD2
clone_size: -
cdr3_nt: TGCGCCAGCAGGTACACTAGCGGGGACTGGGGCGAGCAGTACTTC
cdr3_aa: CASRYTSGDWGEQYF

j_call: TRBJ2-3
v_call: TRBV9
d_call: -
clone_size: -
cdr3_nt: TGTGCCAGCAGCGGGACAGGGAGGGGAACAGATACGCAGTATTTT
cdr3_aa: CASSGTGRGTDTQYF

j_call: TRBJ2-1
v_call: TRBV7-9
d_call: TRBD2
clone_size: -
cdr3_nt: TGTGCCAGCAGCCCCCAGTCGACTAGCGGGAGTGGCAATGAGCAGTTCTTC
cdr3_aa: CASSPQSTSGSGNEQFF

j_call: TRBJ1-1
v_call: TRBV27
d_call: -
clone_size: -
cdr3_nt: TGTGCCAGCAGTTTGGGGTTCAACACTGAAGCTTTCTTT
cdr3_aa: CASSLGFNTEAFF

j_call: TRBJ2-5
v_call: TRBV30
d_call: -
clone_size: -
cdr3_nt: TGTGCCTGCAAAACGGGTCGGGCAGGGCAAGAGACCCAGTACTTC
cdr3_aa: CACKTGRAGQETQYF

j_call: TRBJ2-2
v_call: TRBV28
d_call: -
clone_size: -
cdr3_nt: TGTGCCAGCAGTTTAAATCCAGCGGCTAACACCGGGGAGCTGTTTTTT
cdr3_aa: CASSLNPAANTGELFF

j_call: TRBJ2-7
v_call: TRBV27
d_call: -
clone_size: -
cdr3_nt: TGTGCCAGCGGAGCGCTCTGGGAGCAGTACTTC
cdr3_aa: CASGALWEQYF

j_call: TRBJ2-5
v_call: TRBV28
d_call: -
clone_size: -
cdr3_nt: TGTGCCAGCAGTTTCTCCACGGGACTGGCCCAAGAGACCCAGTACTTC
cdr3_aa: CASSFSTGLAQETQYF

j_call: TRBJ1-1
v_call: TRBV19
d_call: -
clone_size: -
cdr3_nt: TGTGCCAGTAGTATTGGGGGTCGGAACACTGAAGCTTTCTTT
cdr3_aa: CASSIGGRNTEAFF

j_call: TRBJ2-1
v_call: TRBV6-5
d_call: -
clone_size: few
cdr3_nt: TGTGCCAGCAGTTACGGATTCGTAGGGGGCTACAATGAGCAGTTCTTC
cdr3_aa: CASSYGFVGGYNEQFF

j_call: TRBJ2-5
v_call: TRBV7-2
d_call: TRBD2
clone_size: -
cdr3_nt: TGTGCCAGCAGCTTAGGTACTAGCGCCCTACAAGAGACCCAGTACTTC
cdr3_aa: CASSLGTSALQETQYF

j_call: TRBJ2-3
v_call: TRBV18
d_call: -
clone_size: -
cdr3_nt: TGTGCCAGCTCACCTGGTGGTGGCACAGATACGCAGTATTTT
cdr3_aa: CASSPGGGTDTQYF

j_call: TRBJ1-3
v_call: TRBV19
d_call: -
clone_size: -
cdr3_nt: TGTGCCAGTCCAACAGGGCGAGGAAACACCATATATTTT
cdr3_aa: CASPTGRGNTIYF

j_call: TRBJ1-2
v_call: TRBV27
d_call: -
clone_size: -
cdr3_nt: TGTGCCAGCAGTTCAACCCCCACCGGCTATGGCTACACCTTC
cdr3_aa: CASSSTPTGYGYTF

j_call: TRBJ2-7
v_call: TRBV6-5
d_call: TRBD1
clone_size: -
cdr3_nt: TGTGCCAGCAGTTTGAACAGGGGCTACGAGCAGTACTTC
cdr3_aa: CASSLNRGYEQYF

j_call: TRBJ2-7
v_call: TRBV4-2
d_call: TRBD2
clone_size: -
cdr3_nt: TGTGCCAGCAGCCTTAGGACTAGCCCCTACGAGCAGTACTTC
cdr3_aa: CASSLRTSPYEQYF

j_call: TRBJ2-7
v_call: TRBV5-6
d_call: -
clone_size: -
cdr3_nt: TGTGCCAGCAGCTTGGTTGGTACCGCCTCCTACGAGCAGTACTTC
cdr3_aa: CASSLVGTASYEQYF

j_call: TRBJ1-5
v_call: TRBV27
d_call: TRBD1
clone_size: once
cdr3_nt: TGTGCCAGCAGTTTGACAGGGAGAAGAGGCAATCAGCCCCAGCATTTT
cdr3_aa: CASSLTGRRGNQPQHF

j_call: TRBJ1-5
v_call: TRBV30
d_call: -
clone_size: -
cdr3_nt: TGTGCCTGGAGTGTCCGTGGGAATCAGCCCCAGCATTTT
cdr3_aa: CAWSVRGNQPQHF

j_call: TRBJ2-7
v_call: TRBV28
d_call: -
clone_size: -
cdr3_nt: TGTGCCAGCAGCCCCCTGGCAGTTGGCGACGAGCAGTACTTC
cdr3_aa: CASSPLAVGDEQYF

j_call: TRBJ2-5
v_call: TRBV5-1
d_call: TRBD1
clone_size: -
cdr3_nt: TGCGCCAGCAGCCAACAGGGGAATGTTCAAGAGACCCAGTACTTC
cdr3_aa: CASSQQGNVQETQYF

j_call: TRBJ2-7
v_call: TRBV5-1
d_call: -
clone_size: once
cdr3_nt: TGCGCCAGCAGCCCGCAGGGTAGGGGCGAGCAGTACTTC
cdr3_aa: CASSPQGRGEQYF

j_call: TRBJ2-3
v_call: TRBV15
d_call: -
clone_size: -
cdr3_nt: TGTGCCACCAGTCTCGGGCAGGGCGCGGTGGACACAGATACGCAGTATTTT
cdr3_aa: CATSLGQGAVDTDTQYF

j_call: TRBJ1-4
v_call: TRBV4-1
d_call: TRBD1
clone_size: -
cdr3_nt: TGCGCCAGCAGCTACGACAGGGGTGGTGGAAAACTGTTTTTT
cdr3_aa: CASSYDRGGGKLFF

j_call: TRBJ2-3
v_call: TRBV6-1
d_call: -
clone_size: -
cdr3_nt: TGTGCCAGCAGTGAAGCGTCCCCAGATACGCAGTATTTT
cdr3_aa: CASSEASPDTQYF

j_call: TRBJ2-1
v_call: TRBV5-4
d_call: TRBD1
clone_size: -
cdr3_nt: TGTGCCAGCAGCTCTGGACAGGGACACTACAATGAGCAGTTCTTC
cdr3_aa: CASSSGQGHYNEQFF

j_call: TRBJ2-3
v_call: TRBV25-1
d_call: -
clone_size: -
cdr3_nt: TGTGCCAGCAGTGAACAGGGTATCGATACGCAGTATTTT
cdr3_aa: CASSEQGIDTQYF

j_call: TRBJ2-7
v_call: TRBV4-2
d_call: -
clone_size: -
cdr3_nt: TGTGCCAGCAGCCATTCTAGGGTCTTCTCCTACGAGCAGTACTTC
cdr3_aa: CASSHSRVFSYEQYF

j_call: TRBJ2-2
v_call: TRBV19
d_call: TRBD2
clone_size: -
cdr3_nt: TGTGCCAGTAGTATTGCCGGGGGGGCCACGACCGGGGAGCTGTTTTTT
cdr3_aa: CASSIAGGATTGELFF

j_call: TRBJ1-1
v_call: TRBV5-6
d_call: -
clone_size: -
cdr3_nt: TGTGCCAGCAGCTTGGTCGGAACGGGTAACACTGAAGCTTTCTTT
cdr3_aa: CASSLVGTGNTEAFF

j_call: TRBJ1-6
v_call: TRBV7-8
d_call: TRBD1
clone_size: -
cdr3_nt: TGTGCCAGCAGCCCCCGACAGGGGACTAATTCACCCCTCCACTTT
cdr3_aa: CASSPRQGTNSPLHF

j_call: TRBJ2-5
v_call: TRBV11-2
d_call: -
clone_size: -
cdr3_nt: TGTGCCAGCAGCTTAAAGCCAGCGGGAGAGACCCAGTACTTC
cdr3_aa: CASSLKPAGETQYF

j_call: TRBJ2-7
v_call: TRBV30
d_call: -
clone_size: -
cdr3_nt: TGTGCCTGGAGTAAGGGGCCTTTTTACGAGCAGTACTTC
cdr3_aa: CAWSKGPFYEQYF

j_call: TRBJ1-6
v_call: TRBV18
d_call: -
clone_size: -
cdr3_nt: TGTGCCAGCTCACCGAGACGAGATAATTCACCCCTCCACTTT
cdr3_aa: CASSPRRDNSPLHF

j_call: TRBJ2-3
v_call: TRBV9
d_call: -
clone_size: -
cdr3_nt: TGTGCCAGCAGCGTAGAGCAGGGGACCATAAAACACACAGATACGCAGTATTTT
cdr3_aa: CASSVEQGTIKHTDTQYF

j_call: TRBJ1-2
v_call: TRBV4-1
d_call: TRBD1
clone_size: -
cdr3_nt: TGCGCCAGCAGCCTAACAGGGGCCGGTGGCTACACCTTC
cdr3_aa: CASSLTGAGGYTF

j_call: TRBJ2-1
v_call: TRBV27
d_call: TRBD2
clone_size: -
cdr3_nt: TGTGCCAGCAGTTTAAGGTTAGGAACTAGCGGGAGTAGATACAATGAGCAGTTCTTC
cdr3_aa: CASSLRLGTSGSRYNEQFF

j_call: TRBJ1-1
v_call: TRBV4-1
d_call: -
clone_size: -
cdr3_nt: TGCGCCAGCAGCCAGAAAGAGGTGAACACTGAAGCTTTCTTT
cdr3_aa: CASSQKEVNTEAFF

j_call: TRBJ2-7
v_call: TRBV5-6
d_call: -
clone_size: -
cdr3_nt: TGTGCCAGCACCCGGGGGGCCTCCTACGAGCAGTACTTC
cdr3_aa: CASTRGASYEQYF

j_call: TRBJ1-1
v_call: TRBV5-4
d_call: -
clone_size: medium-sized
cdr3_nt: TGTGCCAGCACCCCCGGACAGAACACTGAAGCTTTCTTT
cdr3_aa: CASTPGQNTEAFF

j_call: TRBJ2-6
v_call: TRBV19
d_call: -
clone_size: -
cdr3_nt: TGTGCCAGTAGTATATATTGGGCTACCGGGGCCAACGTCCTGACTTTC
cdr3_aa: CASSIYWATGANVLTF

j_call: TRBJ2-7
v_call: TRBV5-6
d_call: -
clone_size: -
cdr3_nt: TGTGCCAGCAGTAATTTGTGGGGAAGTGCCTACGAGCAGTACTTC
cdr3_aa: CASSNLWGSAYEQYF

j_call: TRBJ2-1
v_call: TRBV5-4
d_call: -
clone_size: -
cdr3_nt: TGTGCCAGCAGCTTAGGGGGACTCACCAATGAGCAGTTCTTC
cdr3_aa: CASSLGGLTNEQFF

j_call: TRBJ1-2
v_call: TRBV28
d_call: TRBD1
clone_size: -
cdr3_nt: TGTGCCAGCAGTGCCTACAGGGGGCTGGGCTATGGCTACACCTTC
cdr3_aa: CASSAYRGLGYGYTF

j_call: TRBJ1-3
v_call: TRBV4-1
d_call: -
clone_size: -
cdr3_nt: TGCGCCAGCAGCCAAGACCGACAGATTATGGAGGGCACCATATATTTT
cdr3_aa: CASSQDRQIMEGTIYF

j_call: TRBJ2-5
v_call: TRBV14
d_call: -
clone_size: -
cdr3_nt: TGTGCCAGCAGCCCGGGCCTAGGGGAGACCCAGTACTTC
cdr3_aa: CASSPGLGETQYF

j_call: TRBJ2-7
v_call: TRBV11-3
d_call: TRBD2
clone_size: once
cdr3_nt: TGTGCCAGCAGCTTAGTCGGCGGGAGTCCCGAGCAGTACTTC
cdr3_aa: CASSLVGGSPEQYF

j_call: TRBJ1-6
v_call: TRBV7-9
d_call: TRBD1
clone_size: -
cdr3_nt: TGTGCCAGCAGCTTCTCCCGGGACAGGAGGGATTCACCCCTCCACTTT
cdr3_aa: CASSFSRDRRDSPLHF

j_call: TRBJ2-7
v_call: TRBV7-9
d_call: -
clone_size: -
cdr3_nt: TGTGCCAGCAGCTTAAATTACGAGCAGTACTTC
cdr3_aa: CASSLNYEQYF

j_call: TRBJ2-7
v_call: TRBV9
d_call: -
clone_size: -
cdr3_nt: TGTGCCAGCAGCGTACAGATGACAGGCTACGAGCAGTACTTC
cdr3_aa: CASSVQMTGYEQYF

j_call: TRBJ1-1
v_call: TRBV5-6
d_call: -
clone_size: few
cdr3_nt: TGTGCCAGCAGCTTGGAGGGGAGCCCTGAAGCTTTCTTT
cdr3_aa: CASSLEGSPEAFF